This T cell receptor beta chain appears in the sequencing data of a study of blood T cell repertoires in COVID-19. Study-wide context: Some COVID-19 samples were acute and others convalescent; all came from the United States, Italy and Spain. Nucleic acid was either cDNA or gDNA, and it came from T cells, B-cell-depleted T cells, or PBMCs.

Self-reported history from a screening survey and questionnaire set each donor's cohort. Authors' methods: Amplifying reference gene primers gave estimates of nucleated cell counts. Measured with immunoSEQ multiplex PCR; TCRdb has only the in-frame clones, and not every one. V and J calls and clone size are as listed in that table; D and trimming were resolved from the DNA. The sample holds under 300,000 clones; approximately 90% are singletons and the top ten take around 2.5%. This sequence originates from a woman aged 40 to 50 with acute COVID-19. The specimen sequenced was PBMCs or T cells enriched from blood (not recorded which).

The CDR3 spells CASSPGQGDGYTF. CDR3 DNA: TGTGCCAGCTCACCGGGGCAGGGCGATGGCTACACCTTC. V usage is TRBV18 and J usage is TRBJ1-2; a weak D match, TRBD1 (5 bases). CDR1 is KGHSH, CDR2 LQKENI, per germline. The CDR3 consists of 13 residues. V lost 3 bases and J lost 6, with 11 bases in between.